These 22 T cell receptor beta chains came from one sample sequenced in a study of cytomegalovirus exposure and HLA in healthy donors. With 60 Vbeta and 13 Jbeta primers, the PCR was carried out. Repertoires were generated with immunoSEQ multiplex PCR, while TCRdb's copy carries only in-frame clones and drops some. The table records 150,000 to 250,000 clones, approximately 85% of them present only once. Sequenced input: PBMCs. The origin of the receptors is a woman between 50 and 59 years old in good health and CMV-seropositive.

Remarks on this clone: The junction differs from germline at one of its ends, possibly a read error. The chain uses TRBV19 and TRBJ1-5; D ambiguous. Germline assignment: CDR1 LNHDA and CDR2 SQIVND (reference sequence). The CDR3 totals 14 residues. The CDR3 here is CASSIAGSNRPQHF. CDR3 nucleotide sequence: TGTGCCAGTAGTATAGCCGGTAGCAATCGGCCCCAGCATTTT.

The V call is TRBV7-6, the J call TRBJ2-7; TRBD2 aligns across 7 bases. Germline lookup yields CDR1 SGHVS and CDR2 FNYEAQ. Germline trimming cut 2 bases from V and 3 bases from J; bases unmatched to any gene: 7. The CDR3 extends over 15 amino acids. CDR3 sequence: CASSLQSAGYYEQYF. In nucleotides, the CDR3 is TGTGCCAGCAGCTTACAATCAGCGGGGTACTACGAGCAGTACTTC.

V is TRBV5-1 and J is TRBJ2-7; 11 bases match TRBD2. The CDR3 contains 15 residues. V was pared by 4 bases and J by 5 bases, with 8 bases of the junction left unmatched. Germline V gene sequence: CDR1 SGHRS, CDR2 YFSETQ. CDR3 residues: CASSPLAGGPHEQYF. The CDR3, as DNA: TGCGCCAGCAGCCCGTTAGCGGGAGGGCCCCACGAGCAGTACTTC.

This chain connects TRBV5-1 to TRBJ2-1; 8 bases line up with TRBD1. This CDR3 spans 15 amino acids. The ends lost 4 bases at V and 1 base at J; junction bases unmatched: 4. Germline CDR1 and CDR2: SGHRS and YFSETQ. CDR3 loop: CASSERDRSYNEQFF. The DNA for the CDR3 is TGCGCCAGCAGCGAGAGGGACAGGTCCTACAATGAGCAGTTCTTC.

This chain uses TRBV7-3 with TRBJ2-1; tentatively, D is TRBD2 (6 bases). The CDR3 extends over 16 amino acids. V was shortened by 5 bases and J by 3 bases, with 17 bases between the two germline ends. The germline V gene encodes CDR1 SGHTA and CDR2 FQGTGA. The CDR3 nucleotides read TGTGCCAGCAGCCCCCGGGCCCTCGGGGGCTACAATGAGCAGTTCTTC. Translation: CASSPRALGGYNEQFF. Filled out from reference TRBV7-3 and TRBJ2-1, the complete variable domain reads GAGVSQTPSNKVTEKGKYVELRCDPISGHTALYWYRQSLGQGPEFLIYFQGTGAADDSGLPNDRFFAVRPEGSVSTLKIQRTERGDSAVYLCASSPRALGGYNEQFFGPGTRLTVL.

CDR3 residues: CATSRDFRADTQYF. In DNA form, the CDR3 reads TGTGCCACCAGCAGAGATTTTCGGGCAGATACGCAGTATTTT. The chain employs TRBV15 and TRBJ2-3; no clear D. Trimming shortened V by 0 bases and J by 4 bases, and 8 bases separated the two germline ends. Germline CDR1 reads LNHNV; CDR2 reads YYDKDF (reference sequence). The CDR3 length is 14 residues.

The V and J genes are TRBV6-1 and TRBJ1-6; no firm D call. The ends were cut back, 6 bases at V and 11 bases at J, with 17 bases in the middle. The CDR3 length is 14 residues. Looked up from germline, CDR1 is MNHNS and CDR2 is SASEGT. The CDR3 spells CASRLDFYTPPLHF. CDR3 sequence (DNA): TGTGCCAGCAGATTGGACTTTTATACGCCACCCCTCCACTTT.

This clone showed up just a few times. This chain links TRBV6-5 with TRBJ2-5; no definite D call. CDR1 and CDR2 from the germline V gene are MNHEY and SVGAGI. With 0 bases removed from V and 2 bases from J, the gap between germline ends came to 10 bases. The CDR3 runs to 15 residues. CDR3 region: CASSYSIAQQETQYF. The CDR3 DNA reads TGTGCCAGCAGTTACTCGATCGCACAGCAAGAGACCCAGTACTTC.

DNA for the CDR3: TGTGCCAGCAAGGGACTAGCGGGAGGCACCGGGGAGCTGTTTTTT. It codes for CASKGLAGGTGELFF. The chain is built from TRBV2 and TRBJ2-2, with 15 bases fitting TRBD2. CDR3 length: 15 residues. The junction had 1 base not matched to a gene; V was cut back by 7 bases and J by 4 bases. Germline CDR1 and CDR2: SNHLY and FYNNEI.

CDR3 DNA sequence: TGTGCCAGCAGCTTACGAACGGACACTACCAACTATGGCTACACCTTC. Translated, it gives CASSLRTDTTNYGYTF. This chain links TRBV7-8 with TRBJ1-2, with D perhaps TRBD1 (5 bases). The CDR3 contains 16 residues. Germline loops: CDR1 SGHVS, CDR2 FQNEAQ. The germline V and J ends were trimmed by 2 bases and 2 bases, with 15 bases remaining between them.

This clone has just one count. V is TRBV6-5 and J is TRBJ2-5; 9 bases line up with TRBD1. The assigned J gene may be wrong: the sequence end matches TRBJ2-7 better. The CDR3 sequence is 15 residues long. The V gene's germline CDR1 is MNHEY and CDR2 SVGAGI. The CDR3 DNA is TGTGCCAGCAGCGCCGGAGGGACAGGGTCCTACGAGCAGTACTTC. As protein: CASSAGGTGSYEQYF.

The chain is built from TRBV9 and TRBJ2-1; the match to TRBD2 covers 12 bases. V dropped 2 bases and J dropped 11; count of bases not matched to a gene: 5. From germline, CDR1 is SGDLS and CDR2 YYNGEE. The CDR3 consists of 14 residues. CDR3 in DNA: TGTGCCAGCAGCGTCCGGACTAGCGGGGCTCAGCAGTTCTTC. This sequence encodes CASSVRTSGAQQFF.

This chain uses TRBV7-6 with TRBJ1-4; D possibly corresponds to TRBD1 (6 bases). Trimming removed 5 bases at V and 1 base at J, with 8 bases between. CDR3 size: 14 residues. Looked up from germline, CDR1 is SGHVS and CDR2 is FNYEAQ. The CDR3 protein is CASSLQGTNEKLFF. The DNA of the CDR3 is TGTGCCAGCAGCCTACAGGGAACTAATGAAAAACTGTTTTTT.

The gene calls are TRBV7-9 and TRBJ2-1; D is unresolved. V was cut by 8 bases and J by 2 bases, with 10 bases left in between. The CDR3 spans 13 residues. Germline V lookup: CDR1 SEHNR, CDR2 FQNEAQ (reference sequence). This CDR3 is CASEVIPYNEQFF. CDR3 bases: TGTGCCAGCGAGGTCATCCCCTACAATGAGCAGTTCTTC.

This chain uses TRBV6-1 with TRBJ1-5; TRBD1 is a possible D gene (5 bases). V lost 3 bases and J 6 bases, leaving 9 bases between the germline ends. This CDR3 contains 13 residues. Germline V gene data show CDR1 as MNHNS and CDR2 as SASEGT. The CDR3, as DNA: TGTGCCAGCAGTGACAGGGAGGCTCAGCCCCAGCATTTT. As protein: CASSDREAQPQHF.

The DNA of the CDR3 is TGTGCCAGCTCACGGGCACAGAGTATCGCCTACGAGCAGTACTTC. Translating gives CASSRAQSIAYEQYF. V gene TRBV18 combines with J gene TRBJ2-7; D is uncertain. The germline gives CDR1 KGHSH, CDR2 LQKENI. V gave up 4 bases and J gave up 2 bases, with 15 bases separating them. This CDR3 is 15 amino acids long.

The chain links TRBV25-1 to TRBJ2-7; 7 positions match TRBD1. Germline loops: CDR1 MGHDK, CDR2 SYGVNS. CDR3 size: 13 residues. Trimming cost V 8 bases and J 0 bases; bases outside gene matches: 4. CDR3 loop: CASADRSSYEQYF. The CDR3 region has the DNA TGTGCCAGCGCGGACAGGAGCTCCTACGAGCAGTACTTC.

This CDR3 reads CASSPRTGLAYEQYF. In nucleotides, the CDR3 is TGTGCCAGCTCACCCCGCACGGGACTAGCCTACGAGCAGTACTTC. The chain employs TRBV18 and TRBJ2-7; 8 nucleotides line up with TRBD2. The V and J ends lost 3 bases and 2 bases, in that order; junction bases with no gene match: 6. Per the germline V gene, CDR1 is KGHSH and CDR2 is LQKENI. The CDR3 consists of 15 residues.

J is TRBJ2-7 and V is TRBV4-1; 10 positions match TRBD1. V shed 1 base, J shed 6 bases, and the junction held 6 bases outside the gene matches. This CDR3 contains 15 residues. Germline loops: CDR1 MGHRA, CDR2 YSYEKL. The CDR3 sequence: CASSQGQGASSEQYF. The DNA for the CDR3 is TGCGCCAGCAGCCAAGGACAGGGGGCAAGTAGCGAGCAGTACTTC.

Comments on this clone: The same CDR3 also results from other DNA sequences found in this sample. This chain links TRBV7-9 with TRBJ2-3; D might be TRBD1 (6 bases). V was clipped by 1 base and J by 4 bases, with 6 bases between them. Looked up from germline, CDR1 is SEHNR and CDR2 is FQNEAQ (reference sequence). The CDR3 consists of 13 residues. The CDR3 coding sequence is TGTGCCAGCAGCTTAGAGGGGGCAGATACGCAGTATTTT. It specifies CASSLEGADTQYF.

J is TRBJ2-5 and V is TRBV12-2; no DNA check was done on the table's D call, TRBD2. TRBV12-2 is a listed pseudogene. The CDR3 contains 13 residues. The CDR3 coding sequence is TGTGCAAGTCGCTTAGCGAGAGTGGAGACCCAGTACTTC. Its protein product is CASRLARVETQYF.

The chain employs TRBV5-1 and TRBJ2-2, with 9 bases identical to TRBD1. CDR3 length equals 15 residues. The trim removed 5 bases at V and 5 bases at J, leaving 7 bases unmatched. Germline assignment: CDR1 SGHRS and CDR2 YFSETQ. CDR3: CASRVGTGRTGELFF. The DNA for the CDR3 is TGCGCCAGCAGGGTCGGGACAGGGAGGACCGGGGAGCTGTTTTTT.